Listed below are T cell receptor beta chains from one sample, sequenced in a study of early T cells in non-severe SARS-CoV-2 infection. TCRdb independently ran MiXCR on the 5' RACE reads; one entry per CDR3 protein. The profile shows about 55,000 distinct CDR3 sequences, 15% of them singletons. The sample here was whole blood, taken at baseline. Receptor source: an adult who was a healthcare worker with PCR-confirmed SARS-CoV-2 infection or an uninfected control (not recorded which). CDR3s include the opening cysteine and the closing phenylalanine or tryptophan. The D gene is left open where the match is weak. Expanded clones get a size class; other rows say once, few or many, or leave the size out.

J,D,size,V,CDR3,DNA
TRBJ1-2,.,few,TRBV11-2,CASSPGIGRYGYTF,TGTGCCAGCAGCCCGGGGATAGGGCGTTATGGCTACACCTTC
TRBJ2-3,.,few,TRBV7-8,CASSFTRTDTQYF,TGTGCCAGCAGCTTCACCCGCACAGATACGCAGTATTTT
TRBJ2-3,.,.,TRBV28,CASSERGRSTDTQYF,TGTGCCAGCAGCGAGAGGGGCAGGAGCACAGATACGCAGTATTTT
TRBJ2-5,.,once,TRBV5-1,CASSFGHGRETQYF,TGCGCCAGCAGCTTCGGACACGGCAGGGAGACCCAGTACTTC
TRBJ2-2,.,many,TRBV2,CASSSQEGGELFF,TGTGCCAGCAGTTCACAGGAAGGCGGGGAGCTGTTTTTT
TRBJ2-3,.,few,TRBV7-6,CASSLVQVGGTDTQYF,TGTGCCAGCAGCTTAGTACAGGTTGGGGGCACAGATACGCAGTATTTT
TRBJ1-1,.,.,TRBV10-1,CASSDYGINTEAFF,TGCGCCAGCAGTGATTATGGGATCAACACTGAAGCTTTCTTT
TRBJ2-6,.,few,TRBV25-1,CASSDLYSFSSGANVLTF,TGTGCCAGCAGTGACCTGTACAGTTTCTCCTCTGGGGCCAACGTCCTGACTTTC
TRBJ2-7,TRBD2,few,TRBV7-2,CASSVTSGSYEQYF,TGTGCCAGCAGCGTAACTAGCGGGAGTTACGAGCAGTACTTC
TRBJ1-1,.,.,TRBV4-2,CASTGILNTEAFF,TGTGCCAGCACAGGGATTTTGAACACTGAAGCTTTCTTT